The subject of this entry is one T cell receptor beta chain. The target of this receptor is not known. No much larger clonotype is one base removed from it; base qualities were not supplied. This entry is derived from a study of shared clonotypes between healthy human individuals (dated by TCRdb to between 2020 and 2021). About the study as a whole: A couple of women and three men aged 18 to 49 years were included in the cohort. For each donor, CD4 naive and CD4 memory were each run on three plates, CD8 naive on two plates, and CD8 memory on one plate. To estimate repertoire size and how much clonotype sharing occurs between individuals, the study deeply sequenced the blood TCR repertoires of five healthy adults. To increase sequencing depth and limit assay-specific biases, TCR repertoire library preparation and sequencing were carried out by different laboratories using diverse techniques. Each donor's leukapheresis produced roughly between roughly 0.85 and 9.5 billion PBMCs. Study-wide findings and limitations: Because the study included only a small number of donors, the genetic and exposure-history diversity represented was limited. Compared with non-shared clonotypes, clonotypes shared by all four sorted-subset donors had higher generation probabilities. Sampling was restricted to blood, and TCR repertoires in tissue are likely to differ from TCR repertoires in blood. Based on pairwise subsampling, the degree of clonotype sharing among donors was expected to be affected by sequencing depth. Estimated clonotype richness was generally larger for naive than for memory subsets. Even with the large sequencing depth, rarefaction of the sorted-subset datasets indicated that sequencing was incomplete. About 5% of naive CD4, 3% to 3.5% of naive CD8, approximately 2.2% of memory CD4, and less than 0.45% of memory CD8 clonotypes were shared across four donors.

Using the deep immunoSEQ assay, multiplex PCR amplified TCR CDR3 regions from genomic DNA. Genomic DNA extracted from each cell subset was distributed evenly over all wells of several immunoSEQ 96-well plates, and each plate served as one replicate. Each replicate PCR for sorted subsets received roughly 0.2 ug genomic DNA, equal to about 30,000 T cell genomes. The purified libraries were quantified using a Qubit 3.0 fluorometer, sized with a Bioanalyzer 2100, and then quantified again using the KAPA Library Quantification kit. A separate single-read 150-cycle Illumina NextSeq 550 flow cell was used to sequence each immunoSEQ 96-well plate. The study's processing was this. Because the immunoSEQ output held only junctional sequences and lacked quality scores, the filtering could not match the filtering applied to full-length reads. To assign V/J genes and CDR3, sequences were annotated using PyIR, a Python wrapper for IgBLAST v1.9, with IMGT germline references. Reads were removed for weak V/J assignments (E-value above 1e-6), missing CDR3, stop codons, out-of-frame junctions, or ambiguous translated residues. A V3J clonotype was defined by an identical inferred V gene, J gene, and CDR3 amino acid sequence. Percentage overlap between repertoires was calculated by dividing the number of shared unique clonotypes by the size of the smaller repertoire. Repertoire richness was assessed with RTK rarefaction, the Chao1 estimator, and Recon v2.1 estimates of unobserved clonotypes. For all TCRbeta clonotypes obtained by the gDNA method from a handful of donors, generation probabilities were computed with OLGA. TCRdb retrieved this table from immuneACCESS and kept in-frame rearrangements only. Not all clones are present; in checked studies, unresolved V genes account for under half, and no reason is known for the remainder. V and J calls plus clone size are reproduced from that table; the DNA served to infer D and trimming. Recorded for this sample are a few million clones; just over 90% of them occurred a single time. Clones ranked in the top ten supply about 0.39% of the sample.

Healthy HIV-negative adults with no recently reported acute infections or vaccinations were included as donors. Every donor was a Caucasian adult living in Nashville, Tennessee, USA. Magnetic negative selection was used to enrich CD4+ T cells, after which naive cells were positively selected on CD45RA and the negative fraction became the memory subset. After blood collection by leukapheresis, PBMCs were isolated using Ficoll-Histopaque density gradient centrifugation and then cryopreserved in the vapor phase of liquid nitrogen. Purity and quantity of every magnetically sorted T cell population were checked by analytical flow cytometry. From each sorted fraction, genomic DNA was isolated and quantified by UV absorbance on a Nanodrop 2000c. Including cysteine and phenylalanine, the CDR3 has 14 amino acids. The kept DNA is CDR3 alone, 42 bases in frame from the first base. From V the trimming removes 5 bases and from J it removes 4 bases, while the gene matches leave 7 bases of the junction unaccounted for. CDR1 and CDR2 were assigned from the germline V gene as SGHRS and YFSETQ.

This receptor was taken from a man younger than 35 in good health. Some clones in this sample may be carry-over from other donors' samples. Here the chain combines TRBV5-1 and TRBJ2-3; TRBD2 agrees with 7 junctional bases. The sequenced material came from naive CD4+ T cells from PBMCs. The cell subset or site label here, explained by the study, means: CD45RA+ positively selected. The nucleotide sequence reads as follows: TGCGCCAGCAGTTCGCCTAGCGGCGCAGATACGCAGTATTTT. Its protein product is CASSSPSGADTQYF.